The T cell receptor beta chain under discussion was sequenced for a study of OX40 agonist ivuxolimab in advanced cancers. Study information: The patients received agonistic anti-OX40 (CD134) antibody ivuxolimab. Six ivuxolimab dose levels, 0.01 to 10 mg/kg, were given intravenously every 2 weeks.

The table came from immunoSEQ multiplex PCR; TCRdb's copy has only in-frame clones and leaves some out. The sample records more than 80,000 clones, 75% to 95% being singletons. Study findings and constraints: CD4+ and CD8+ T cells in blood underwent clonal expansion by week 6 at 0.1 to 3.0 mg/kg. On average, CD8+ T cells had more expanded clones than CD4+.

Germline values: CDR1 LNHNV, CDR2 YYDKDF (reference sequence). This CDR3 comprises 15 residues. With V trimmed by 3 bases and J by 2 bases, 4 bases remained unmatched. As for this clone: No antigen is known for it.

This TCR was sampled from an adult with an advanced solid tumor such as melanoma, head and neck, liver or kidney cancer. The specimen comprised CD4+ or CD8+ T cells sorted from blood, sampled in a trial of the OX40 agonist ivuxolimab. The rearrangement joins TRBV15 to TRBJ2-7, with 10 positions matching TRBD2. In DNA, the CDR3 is TGTGCCACCAGCAGTGAGCTAGCGGGGGCCTACGAGCAGTACTTC. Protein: CATSSELAGAYEQYF.